Listed below are T cell receptor beta chains from one sample, sequenced in a study of blood T cell repertoires in COVID-19. Method: immunoSEQ multiplex PCR; TCRdb's copy keeps in-frame clones and lacks some. The profile shows roughly 250,000 clones, roughly 89% of them singletons. Sequenced material: peripheral blood. The receptors stem from a woman in her 40s who had recovered from COVID-19. CDR3s include the opening cysteine and the closing phenylalanine or tryptophan. The D gene is left open where the match is weak. Some rows have no size entry. The others give once, few or many, or a class for an expanded clone.

clone size,V gene,J gene,D gene,CDR3 DNA,CDR3 protein
-,TRBV12-3/TRBV12-4,TRBJ1-5,-,TGTGCCAGCACTTTCAGGGTGGATCAGCCCCAGCATTTT,CASTFRVDQPQHF
once,TRBV13,TRBJ2-1,TRBD2,TGTGCCAGCAGCTCAAACCACTGGACTAGCGTCGAGCAGTTCTTC,CASSSNHWTSVEQFF
-,TRBV19,TRBJ2-1,-,TGTGCCAGTAGTGCACAGGCTAGGGATGAGCAGTTCTTC,CASSAQARDEQFF
once,TRBV5-6,TRBJ2-3,-,TGTGCCAGCAGCACCACAGGTAAAGACACAGATACGCAGTATTTT,CASSTTGKDTDTQYF
-,TRBV2,TRBJ2-5,TRBD2,TGTGCCAGCACTGGAGGAATAGCGGGGGGCCGGGAGACCCAGTACTTC,CASTGGIAGGRETQYF
-,TRBV3-1/TRBV3-2,TRBJ1-1,-,TGTGCCAGCAGCCAAGACAGTGACACTGAAGCTTTCTTT,CASSQDSDTEAFF
-,TRBV9,TRBJ2-5,-,TGTGCCAGCAGCGTAGTTGCTAGCGCAGAGACCCAGTACTTC,CASSVVASAETQYF
-,TRBV5-1,TRBJ1-5,TRBD1,TGCGCCAGCAGCTTACAGGGGGCGGACAATCAGCCCCAGCATTTT,CASSLQGADNQPQHF
-,TRBV5-5,TRBJ2-1,-,TGTGCCAGCAGCTCAACAGGGTCGAACTACAATGAGCAGTTCTTC,CASSSTGSNYNEQFF
-,TRBV28,TRBJ1-4,TRBD1,TGTGCCAGCAGTCCACGAACTGGACAGGGTGGCCGAAATGAAAAACTGTTTTTT,CASSPRTGQGGRNEKLFF
few,TRBV30,TRBJ2-5,TRBD2,TGTGCCTGGAGTCGAGGTCTAGCGGGGATGCAAGAGACCCAGTACTTC,CAWSRGLAGMQETQYF
-,TRBV2,TRBJ2-7,TRBD1,TGTGCCGGAGGACAGGTTTTAGGACCACTAGGCTACGAGCAGTACTTC,CAGGQVLGPLGYEQYF
-,TRBV5-5,TRBJ2-5,TRBD1,TGTGCCAGCAGCCGACAGGGATTGCAAGAGACCCAGTACTTC,CASSRQGLQETQYF
once,TRBV2,TRBJ1-2,TRBD1,TGTGCCAGCGACACGCGGGAGACCAGGGGGCTGGTCTATGGCTACACCTTC,CASDTRETRGLVYGYTF
-,TRBV5-4,TRBJ2-2,TRBD1,TGTGCCAGCAGCTTGGGTCTTAGGGACAGCGGGGAGCTGTTTTTT,CASSLGLRDSGELFF
-,TRBV20-1,TRBJ1-2,-,TGCAGTGCTAGTCCGGGGATTCGTGGCTACACCTTC,CSASPGIRGYTF
-,TRBV19,TRBJ1-3,-,TGTGCCAGTAGTATACAATCTGGAAACACCATATATTTT,CASSIQSGNTIYF